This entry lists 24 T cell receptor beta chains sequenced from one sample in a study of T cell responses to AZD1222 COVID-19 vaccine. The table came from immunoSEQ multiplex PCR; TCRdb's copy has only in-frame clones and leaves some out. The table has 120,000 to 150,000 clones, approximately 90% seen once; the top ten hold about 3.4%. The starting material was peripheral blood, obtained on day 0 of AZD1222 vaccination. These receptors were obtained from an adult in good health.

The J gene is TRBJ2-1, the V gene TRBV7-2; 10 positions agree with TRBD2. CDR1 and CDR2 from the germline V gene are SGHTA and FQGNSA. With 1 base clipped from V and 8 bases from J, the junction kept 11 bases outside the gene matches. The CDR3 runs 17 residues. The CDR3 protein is CASSLVIRVAGGHEQFF. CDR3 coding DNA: TGTGCCAGCAGCTTAGTGATAAGGGTAGCGGGAGGCCATGAGCAGTTCTTC.

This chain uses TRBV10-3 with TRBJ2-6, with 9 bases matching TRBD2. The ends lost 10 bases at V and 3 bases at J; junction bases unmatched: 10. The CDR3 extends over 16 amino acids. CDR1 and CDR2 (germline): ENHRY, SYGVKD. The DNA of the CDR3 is TGTGCCAGCAGAGGGACTAGCCACTATGGGGCCAACGTCCTGACTTTC. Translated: CASRGTSHYGANVLTF.

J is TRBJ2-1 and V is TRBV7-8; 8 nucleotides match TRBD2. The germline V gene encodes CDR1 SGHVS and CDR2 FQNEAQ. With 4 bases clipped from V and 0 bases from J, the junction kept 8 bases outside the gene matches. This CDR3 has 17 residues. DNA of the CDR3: TGTGCCAGCAGCTCCCCTTTTAGCGGGGACTCCTACAATGAGCAGTTCTTC. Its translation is CASSSPFSGDSYNEQFF.

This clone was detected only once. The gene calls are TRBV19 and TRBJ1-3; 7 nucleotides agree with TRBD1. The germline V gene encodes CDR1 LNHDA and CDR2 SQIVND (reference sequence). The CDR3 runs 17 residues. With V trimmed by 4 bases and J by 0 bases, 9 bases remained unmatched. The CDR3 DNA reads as TGTGCCAGTAGTAAACCGACAGGGCTCGGCTCTGGAAACACCATATATTTT. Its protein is CASSKPTGLGSGNTIYF.

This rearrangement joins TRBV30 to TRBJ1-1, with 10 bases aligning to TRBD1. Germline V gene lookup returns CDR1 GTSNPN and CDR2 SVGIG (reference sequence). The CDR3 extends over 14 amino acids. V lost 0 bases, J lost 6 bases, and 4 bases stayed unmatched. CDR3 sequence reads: CAWSVRGQGSEAFF. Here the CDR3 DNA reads TGTGCCTGGAGTGTACGGGGACAGGGGTCTGAAGCTTTCTTT.

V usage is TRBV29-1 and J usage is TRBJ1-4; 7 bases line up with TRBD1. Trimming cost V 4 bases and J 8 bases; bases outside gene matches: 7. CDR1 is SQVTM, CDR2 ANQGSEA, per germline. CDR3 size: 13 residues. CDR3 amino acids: CSVATTGSEKLFF. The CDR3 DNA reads TGCAGCGTTGCGACGACAGGGAGCGAAAAACTGTTTTTT.

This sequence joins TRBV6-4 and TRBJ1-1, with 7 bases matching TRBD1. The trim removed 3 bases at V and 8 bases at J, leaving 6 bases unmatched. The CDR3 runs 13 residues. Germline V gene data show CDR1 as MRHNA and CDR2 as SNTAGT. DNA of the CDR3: TGTGCCAGCAGTGATACGGAGGGGGCCGAAGCTTTCTTT. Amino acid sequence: CASSDTEGAEAFF.

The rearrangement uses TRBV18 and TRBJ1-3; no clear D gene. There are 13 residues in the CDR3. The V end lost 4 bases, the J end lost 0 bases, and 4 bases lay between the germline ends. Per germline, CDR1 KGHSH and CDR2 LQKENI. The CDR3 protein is CASSLISGNTIYF. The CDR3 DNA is TGTGCCAGCTCACTTATCTCTGGAAACACCATATATTTT.

The CDR3 nucleotides read TGTGCCAGCAGCTTAGTGAATACAGGCCACACTGAAGCTTTCTTT. As protein: CASSLVNTGHTEAFF. The V call is TRBV7-2, the J call TRBJ1-1; D possibly corresponds to TRBD1 (5 bases). CDR1 is SGHTA and CDR2 is FQGNSA in the germline V gene. V was trimmed by 1 base and J by 3 bases, leaving 12 bases between them. The CDR3 is made up of 15 amino acids.

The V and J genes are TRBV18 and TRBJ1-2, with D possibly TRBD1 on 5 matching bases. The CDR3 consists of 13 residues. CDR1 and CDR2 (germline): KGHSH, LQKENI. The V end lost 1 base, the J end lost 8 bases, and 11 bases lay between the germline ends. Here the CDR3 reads CASSPLVGEGYTF. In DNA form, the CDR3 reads TGTGCCAGCTCACCACTAGTAGGGGAAGGCTACACCTTC.

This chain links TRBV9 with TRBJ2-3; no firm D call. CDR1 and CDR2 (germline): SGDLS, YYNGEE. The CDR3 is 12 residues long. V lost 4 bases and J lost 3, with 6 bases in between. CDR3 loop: CASSLGTDTQYF. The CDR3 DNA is TGTGCCAGCAGCTTAGGGACAGATACGCAGTATTTT.

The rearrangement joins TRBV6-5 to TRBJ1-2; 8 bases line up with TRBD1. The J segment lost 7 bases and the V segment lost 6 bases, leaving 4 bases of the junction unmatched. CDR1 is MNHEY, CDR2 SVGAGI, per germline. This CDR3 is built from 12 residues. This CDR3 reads CASRIDRGGYTF. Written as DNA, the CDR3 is TGTGCCAGCAGGATCGACAGGGGTGGCTACACCTTC.

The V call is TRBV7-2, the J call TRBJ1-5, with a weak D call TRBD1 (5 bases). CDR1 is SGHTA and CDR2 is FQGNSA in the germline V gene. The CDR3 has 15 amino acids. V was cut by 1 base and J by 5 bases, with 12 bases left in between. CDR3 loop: CASSLGSRGHQPQHF. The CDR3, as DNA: TGTGCCAGCAGCTTAGGGTCTCGGGGCCATCAGCCCCAGCATTTT.

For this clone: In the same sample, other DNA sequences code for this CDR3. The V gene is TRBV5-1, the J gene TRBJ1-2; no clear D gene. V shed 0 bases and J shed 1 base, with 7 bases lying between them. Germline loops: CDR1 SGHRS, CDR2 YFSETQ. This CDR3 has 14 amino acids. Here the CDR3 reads CASSLEQNNYGYTF. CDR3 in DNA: TGCGCCAGCAGCTTGGAACAGAATAACTATGGCTACACCTTC.

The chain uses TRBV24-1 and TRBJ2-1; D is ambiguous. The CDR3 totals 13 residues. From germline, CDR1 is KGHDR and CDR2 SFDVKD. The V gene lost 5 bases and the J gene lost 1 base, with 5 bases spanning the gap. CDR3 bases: TGTGCCACCAGTGGGGATTCCTACAATGAGCAGTTCTTC. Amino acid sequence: CATSGDSYNEQFF.

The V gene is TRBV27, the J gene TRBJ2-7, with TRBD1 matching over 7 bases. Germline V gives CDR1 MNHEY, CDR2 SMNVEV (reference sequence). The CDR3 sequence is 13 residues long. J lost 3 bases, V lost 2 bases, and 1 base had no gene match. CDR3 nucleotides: TGTGCCAGCAGTTTACGACAGGGCTACGAGCAGTACTTC. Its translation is CASSLRQGYEQYF.

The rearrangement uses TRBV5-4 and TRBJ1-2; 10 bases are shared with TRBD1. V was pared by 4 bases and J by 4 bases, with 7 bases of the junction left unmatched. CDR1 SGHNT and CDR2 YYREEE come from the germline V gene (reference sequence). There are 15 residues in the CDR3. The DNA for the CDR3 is TGTGCCAGCAGCAACCAAGGGACAGGGGTCTATGGCTACACCTTC. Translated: CASSNQGTGVYGYTF.

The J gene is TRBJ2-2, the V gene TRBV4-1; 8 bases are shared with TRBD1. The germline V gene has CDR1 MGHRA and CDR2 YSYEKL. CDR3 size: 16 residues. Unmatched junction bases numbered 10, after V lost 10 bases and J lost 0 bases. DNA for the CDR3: TGCGCCACCTACCCCCAGGGGGCCACGAACACCGGGGAGCTGTTTTTT. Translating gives CATYPQGATNTGELFF.

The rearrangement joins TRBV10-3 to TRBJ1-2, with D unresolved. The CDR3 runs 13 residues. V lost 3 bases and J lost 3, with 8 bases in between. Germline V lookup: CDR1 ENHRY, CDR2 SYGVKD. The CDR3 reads CAISDSSDYGYTF. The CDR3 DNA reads TGTGCCATCAGTGATTCGTCGGACTATGGCTACACCTTC.

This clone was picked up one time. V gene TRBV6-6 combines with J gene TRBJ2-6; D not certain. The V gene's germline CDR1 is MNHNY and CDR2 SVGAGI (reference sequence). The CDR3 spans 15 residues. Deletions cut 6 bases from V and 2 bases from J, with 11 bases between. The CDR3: CASSPRTPGANVLTF. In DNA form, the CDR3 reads TGTGCCAGCAGCCCCCGTACTCCTGGGGCCAACGTCCTGACTTTC.

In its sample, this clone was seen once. CDR3 bases: TGTGCCAGCAGCTTGCTGGGGGGGACCGTGGCTAGCGGAGGGGAGACCCAGTACTTC. It translates to CASSLLGGTVASGGETQYF. The V gene is TRBV11-2, the J gene TRBJ2-5, with 7 bases matching TRBD2. Germline values: CDR1 SGHAT, CDR2 FQNNGV. The CDR3 extends over 19 amino acids. V shed 3 bases and J 5 bases; nucleotides not matched to a gene: 21.

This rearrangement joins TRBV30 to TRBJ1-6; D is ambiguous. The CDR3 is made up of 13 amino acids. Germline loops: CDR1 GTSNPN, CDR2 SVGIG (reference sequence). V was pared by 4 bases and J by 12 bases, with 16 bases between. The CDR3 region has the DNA TGTGCCTGGAAGGAACCCACCGTTGGACCCCTCCACTTT. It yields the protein CAWKEPTVGPLHF.

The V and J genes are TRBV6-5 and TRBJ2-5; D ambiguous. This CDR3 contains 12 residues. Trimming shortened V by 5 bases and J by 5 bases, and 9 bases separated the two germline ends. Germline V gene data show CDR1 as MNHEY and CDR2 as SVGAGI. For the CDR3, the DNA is TGTGCCAGCAGTCCTGCCGGGGAGACCCAGTACTTC. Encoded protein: CASSPAGETQYF.

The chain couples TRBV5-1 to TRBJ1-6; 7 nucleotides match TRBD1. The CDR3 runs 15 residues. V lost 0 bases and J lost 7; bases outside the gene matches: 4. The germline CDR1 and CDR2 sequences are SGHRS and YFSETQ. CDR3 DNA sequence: TGCGCCAGCAGCTTGGTTGGGACAGAAAATTCACCCCTCCACTTT. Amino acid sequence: CASSLVGTENSPLHF. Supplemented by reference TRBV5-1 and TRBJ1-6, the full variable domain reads KAGVTQTPRYLIKTRGQQVTLSCSPISGHRSVSWYQQTPGQGLQFLFEYFSETQRNKGNFPGRFSGRQFSNSRSEMNVSTLELGDSALYLCASSLVGTENSPLHFGNGTRLTVT.